What follows are 23 T cell receptor beta chains derived from one specimen sequenced in a study of blood T cell repertoires in COVID-19. Repertoires were generated with immunoSEQ multiplex PCR, while TCRdb's copy carries only in-frame clones and drops some. The table includes over 250,000 clones, 85% to 90% detected once. The sequenced sample was PBMCs or T cells enriched from blood (not recorded which). These receptors were collected from a woman in her late teens or twenties who had recovered from COVID-19.

The DNA of the CDR3 is TGTGCCAGCCCACCCGGACTACTCTACGAGCAGTACTTC. It is translated as CASPPGLLYEQYF. The chain links TRBV21-1 to TRBJ2-7; the table's D call, TRBD2, has no DNA check behind it. TRBV21-1 is tagged as a pseudogene. The length of the CDR3 is 13 residues.

The rearrangement uses TRBV27 and TRBJ1-2; 8 nucleotides agree with TRBD1. Per germline, CDR1 MNHEY and CDR2 SMNVEV (reference sequence). The trim removed 3 bases at V and 5 bases at J, leaving 11 bases unmatched. This CDR3 has 16 amino acids. As DNA, the CDR3 is TGTGCCAGCAGTTTGACTTCGCCAGGGGGCGGGTATGGCTACACCTTC. It encodes CASSLTSPGGGYGYTF.

This rearrangement joins TRBV10-2 to TRBJ1-4; 7 bases map to TRBD1. V shed 6 bases, J shed 6 bases, and the junction held 10 bases outside the gene matches. CDR3 length equals 15 residues. The germline V gene encodes CDR1 WSHSY and CDR2 SAAADI. CDR3 coding DNA: TGCGCCAGCAGCCTACGGGACAGTCGGTATGAAAAACTGTTTTTT. This translates into CASSLRDSRYEKLFF.

The rearrangement joins TRBV7-9 to TRBJ1-2; D not resolved. In germline, CDR1 is SEHNR, CDR2 FQNEAQ (reference sequence). Trimming removed 5 bases at V and 7 bases at J, with 14 bases between. The CDR3 is 13 residues long. CDR3 nucleotides: TGTGCCAGCAGCCCCTCGGGAGGCCCTGGCTACACCTTC. This encodes CASSPSGGPGYTF. The full variable domain, with the rest looked up from reference TRBV7-9 and TRBJ1-2, is DTGVSQNPRHKITKRGQNVTFRCDPISEHNRLYWYRQTLGQGPEFLTYFQNEAQLEKSRLLSDRFSAERPKGSFSTLEIQRTEQGDSAMYLCASSPSGGPGYTFGSGTRLTVV.

The chain recombines TRBV5-1 with TRBJ1-1; TRBD1 matches at 9 bases. The germline V gene encodes CDR1 SGHRS and CDR2 YFSETQ. The CDR3 contains 14 residues. Trimming cost V 4 bases and J 5 bases; bases outside gene matches: 6. The CDR3 DNA is TGCGCCAGCAGCGAGGGGACAGGGACGACTGAAGCTTTCTTT. It specifies CASSEGTGTTEAFF.

The gene calls are TRBV19 and TRBJ2-3, with D maybe TRBD2 (6 bases). CDR1 and CDR2 from the germline V gene are LNHDA and SQIVND (reference sequence). The CDR3 loop spans 14 amino acids. V lost 10 bases and J lost 3, with 17 bases in between. CDR3 region: CATGRGGDTDTQYF. The CDR3 DNA reads TGTGCCACTGGGCGGGGTGGTGATACAGATACGCAGTATTTT.

V and J are TRBV5-5 and TRBJ2-1, with TRBD1 identical over 10 bases. This CDR3 is 14 amino acids long. Per germline, CDR1 SGHKS and CDR2 YYEKEE (reference sequence). V dropped 4 bases and J dropped 5; count of bases not matched to a gene: 3. The CDR3, as DNA: TGTGCCAGCAGCGCGGGACAGGGGAACAATGAGCAGTTCTTC. It is translated as CASSAGQGNNEQFF.

The chain carries TRBV3-1 (or the pseudogene TRBV3-2) and TRBJ1-2; D unclear. V gave up 0 bases and J gave up 5 bases, with 13 bases separating them. Germline V lookup: CDR1 LGHDT, CDR2 YNNKEL (reference sequence). The CDR3 totals 15 residues. The CDR3 here is CASSQDLGSRYGYTF. CDR3 sequence (DNA): TGTGCCAGCAGCCAAGATCTCGGGAGTCGGTATGGCTACACCTTC.

This clone was detected only once. The rearrangement uses TRBV9 and TRBJ1-6, with 9 nucleotides matching TRBD1. From germline, CDR1 is SGDLS and CDR2 YYNGEE. This CDR3 comprises 15 residues. V trimming: 3 bases; J trimming: 7 bases; junction bases outside the gene matches: 5. CDR3 nucleotides: TGTGCCAGCAGCGCTCCGGGACAGGGCAATTCACCCCTCCACTTT. It yields the protein CASSAPGQGNSPLHF.

The chain has TRBV6-5 and TRBJ1-5, with D possibly being TRBD1 (6 bases). V lost 7 bases, J lost 2 bases, and 15 bases lay in between. This CDR3 has 15 amino acids. Germline V gene sequence: CDR1 MNHEY, CDR2 SVGAGI. CDR3: CASIEQGIGNQPQHF. CDR3 coding DNA: TGTGCCAGCATAGAACAGGGAATTGGCAATCAGCCCCAGCATTTT.

The chain is built from TRBV3-1 (or the pseudogene TRBV3-2) and TRBJ2-7; perhaps TRBD1 as D (6 bases). Per germline, CDR1 LGHDT and CDR2 YNNKEL (reference sequence). Trimming took off 1 base at V and 2 bases at J, with 18 bases between the two ends. The CDR3 is made up of 17 amino acids. The CDR3 sequence: CASSQGPQGTSTYEQYF. DNA of the CDR3: TGTGCCAGCAGCCAAGGACCCCAGGGGACATCGACCTACGAGCAGTACTTC.

The V call is TRBV5-1, the J call TRBJ2-2, with 7 bases fitting TRBD1. The junction had 9 bases not matched to a gene; V was cut back by 4 bases and J by 0 bases. The germline V gene has CDR1 SGHRS and CDR2 YFSETQ. The CDR3 totals 17 residues. The CDR3 protein is CASSKRRDSANTGELFF. The CDR3 coding sequence is TGCGCCAGCAGCAAGCGCCGGGACAGCGCGAACACCGGGGAGCTGTTTTTT. Using reference TRBV5-1 and TRBJ2-2 for the parts outside the CDR3, the full variable domain is KAGVTQTPRYLIKTRGQQVTLSCSPISGHRSVSWYQQTPGQGLQFLFEYFSETQRNKGNFPGRFSGRQFSNSRSEMNVSTLELGDSALYLCASSKRRDSANTGELFFGEGSRLTVL.

The chain links TRBV7-2 to TRBJ2-1; D unclear. Germline values: CDR1 SGHTA, CDR2 FQGNSA. CDR3 length: 13 amino acids. The germline V and J ends were trimmed by 6 bases and 3 bases, with 9 bases remaining between them. The CDR3, as DNA: TGTGCCAGCAGACCTAGTATCTACAATGAGCAGTTCTTC. This translates into CASRPSIYNEQFF.

The chain uses TRBV27 and TRBJ2-7; D perhaps matches TRBD1 (5 bases). V was pared by 0 bases and J by 4 bases, with 10 bases between. The CDR3 runs to 14 residues. The germline CDR1 and CDR2 sequences are MNHEY and SMNVEV (reference sequence). The CDR3 DNA sequence: TGTGCCAGCAGTTTATCTTCAGGGCTGTACGAGCAGTACTTC. Translation: CASSLSSGLYEQYF.

This clone was detected only once. The chain is built from TRBV7-2 and TRBJ2-1; D gene uncertain. CDR1 and CDR2 from the germline V gene are SGHTA and FQGNSA. This CDR3 has 13 amino acids. Trimming removed 2 bases from V and 12 bases from J, with 14 bases in between. This CDR3 is CASSLPYRSGQFF. CDR3 nucleotide sequence: TGTGCCAGCAGCTTACCCTATCGGTCAGGGCAGTTCTTC.

The chain links TRBV7-2 to TRBJ1-4; a weak D match, TRBD1 (5 bases). The germline V and J ends were trimmed by 2 bases and 3 bases, with 19 bases remaining between them. The CDR3 loop spans 18 amino acids. Germline CDR1 SGHTA, CDR2 FQGNSA. CDR3 protein: CASSLTSLIGGANEKLFF. The CDR3 DNA reads as TGTGCCAGCAGCTTAACTTCCCTAATCGGGGGAGCTAATGAAAAACTGTTTTTT.

V and J are TRBV24-1 and TRBJ1-1, with D maybe TRBD1 (5 bases). V shed 7 bases and J shed 1 base, with 9 bases lying between them. The CDR3 covers 13 residues. Germline values: CDR1 KGHDR, CDR2 SFDVKD. The CDR3: CATRLDKNTEAFF. CDR3 nucleotide sequence: TGTGCCACCAGATTGGACAAGAACACTGAAGCTTTCTTT.

The V gene is TRBV27, the J gene TRBJ2-7; TRBD2 aligns across 11 bases. CDR3 length equals 16 residues. CDR1 and CDR2 from the germline V gene are MNHEY and SMNVEV (reference sequence). V lost 3 bases and J lost 2; bases outside the gene matches: 6. CDR3 residues: CASSFLTSGTPYEQYF. CDR3 bases: TGTGCCAGCAGTTTCTTGACTAGCGGGACACCCTACGAGCAGTACTTC.

There are a few counts of this clone. V usage is TRBV19 and J usage is TRBJ2-2; D is possibly TRBD1 (5 bases). The CDR3 spans 15 residues. Trimming took 8 bases from V and 6 from J, leaving 19 bases between them. Germline V gene sequence: CDR1 LNHDA, CDR2 SQIVND (reference sequence). DNA for the CDR3: TGTGCCAGTGGATGGGCAGGGCTTAATCCCGGGGAGCTGTTTTTT. Encoded protein: CASGWAGLNPGELFF.

V and J are TRBV2 and TRBJ1-2, with 7 bases identical to TRBD1. The ends lost 6 bases at V and 0 bases at J; junction bases unmatched: 16. The CDR3 length is 18 residues. Germline V gene sequence: CDR1 SNHLY, CDR2 FYNNEI. CDR3 coding DNA: TGTGCCAGCAGGGGGGGATGGGACAGAACCAACCCTAACTATGGCTACACCTTC. Translation gives CASRGGWDRTNPNYGYTF.

This sequence joins TRBV24-1 and TRBJ1-1, with 8 bases matching TRBD1. V was clipped by 7 bases and J by 3 bases; unmatched bases: 3. The CDR3 has 13 amino acids. CDR1 is KGHDR and CDR2 is SFDVKD in the germline V gene. CDR3 in amino acids: CATSRGLDTEAFF. CDR3 nucleotide sequence: TGTGCCACCAGCAGGGGGCTGGACACTGAAGCTTTCTTT.

The rearrangement links TRBV7-8 to TRBJ1-2; 7 bases are shared with TRBD1. V lost 5 bases to trimming and J lost 4 bases; unmatched junction nucleotides: 7. The germline V gene has CDR1 SGHVS and CDR2 FQNEAQ. This CDR3 contains 14 residues. CDR3 residues: CASSAGRDSYGYTF. The CDR3 DNA follows: TGTGCCAGCAGCGCAGGACGGGACAGCTATGGCTACACCTTC. Filled out from reference TRBV7-8 and TRBJ1-2, the complete variable domain reads GAGVSQSPRYKVAKRGQDVALRCDPISGHVSLFWYQQALGQGPEFLTYFQNEAQLDKSGLPSDRFFAERPEGSVSTLKIQRTQQEDSAVYLCASSAGRDSYGYTFGSGTRLTVV.

The gene calls are TRBV28 and TRBJ2-1; D is unclear. V was cut by 5 bases and J by 6 bases, with 5 bases left in between. Looked up from germline, CDR1 is MDHEN and CDR2 is SYDVKM. This CDR3 is 11 amino acids long. CDR3 loop: CASSTSNEQFF. DNA of the CDR3: TGTGCCAGCAGTACTTCCAATGAGCAGTTCTTC.